Listed below are T cell receptor beta chains from one sample, sequenced in a study of OX40 agonist ivuxolimab in advanced cancers. The data were produced by immunoSEQ multiplex PCR, yet TCRdb's version contains in-frame clones alone and is incomplete. The sample carries approximately 90,000 clones, 85% to 90% recorded once. Sequenced here: CD4+ or CD8+ T cells sorted from blood, sampled in a trial of the OX40 agonist ivuxolimab. The receptors come from an adult with an advanced solid tumor such as melanoma, head and neck, liver or kidney cancer. The CDR3 runs from the conserved cysteine through the conserved F or W. D genes are given only for firm matches. Rows give clone size only sometimes, using once, few, many, or a class for an expanded clone.

d_gene,v_gene,abundance,j_gene,CDR3nt,CDR3aa
.,TRBV30,.,TRBJ2-2,TGTGCCTGGGGAACAGGGCTTCCCACCGGGGAGCTGTTTTTT,CAWGTGLPTGELFF
.,TRBV6-1,.,TRBJ2-1,TGTGCCAGCAGGGCCGGGACCTACCCCTACAATGAGCAGTTCTTC,CASRAGTYPYNEQFF
.,TRBV10-3,.,TRBJ2-7,TGTGCCATCACCCAGGAAAGCTCCTACGAGCAGTACTTC,CAITQESSYEQYF
.,TRBV6-1,.,TRBJ2-7,TGTGCCAGCAGTGAAGAGAATAGACGGTACTACGAGCAGTACTTC,CASSEENRRYYEQYF
.,TRBV18,.,TRBJ2-1,TGTGCCAGCTCACCACGGGGTGGAGACAATGAGCAGTTCTTC,CASSPRGGDNEQFF
.,TRBV18,.,TRBJ1-5,TGTGCCAGCTCACTCCAGGGAGTTATGGTCAATCAGCCCCAGCATTTT,CASSLQGVMVNQPQHF
.,TRBV5-1,.,TRBJ2-5,TGCGCCAGCAGCTTAAGGGACGGACGGGAGACCCAGTACTTC,CASSLRDGRETQYF
.,TRBV4-3,.,TRBJ1-3,TGCGCCAGCAGCCCGGGGGGATCTGGAAACACCATATATTTT,CASSPGGSGNTIYF
TRBD2,TRBV7-2,.,TRBJ2-3,TGTGCCAGCAGCTTAACGCGGGGGGGCTTGGCTAGCACAGATACGCAGTATTTT,CASSLTRGGLASTDTQYF
TRBD2,TRBV6-1,.,TRBJ2-7,TGTGCCAGCAGTCCCGTAGCGGGGGGCGACTACGAGCAGTACTTC,CASSPVAGGDYEQYF
.,TRBV7-2,.,TRBJ1-4,TGTGCCAGCAGCTTAGTTGCAGGGACAACTAATGAAAAACTGTTTTTT,CASSLVAGTTNEKLFF
.,TRBV25-1,.,TRBJ1-5,TGTGCCAGCAGTGCGGGGCCGCATCAGCCCCAGCATTTT,CASSAGPHQPQHF
.,TRBV4-1,.,TRBJ1-3,TGCGCCAGCAGCCAACCCTGGAGCTCTGGAAACACCATATATTTT,CASSQPWSSGNTIYF
TRBD1,TRBV6-1,.,TRBJ1-2,TGTGCCAGCAGTAGCGGACAGGGGTCACATGGCTACACCTTC,CASSSGQGSHGYTF
.,TRBV7-2,.,TRBJ2-3,TGTGCCAGCAGCTTAGAGCCGGCCGTGACAGATACGCAGTATTTT,CASSLEPAVTDTQYF
.,TRBV7-2,.,TRBJ1-2,TGTGCCAGCAGCTTTCGCCCTAACTATGGCTACACCTTC,CASSFRPNYGYTF
TRBD1,TRBV6-6,.,TRBJ1-6,TGTGCGACCCAGGGGGCGCATGAAGCATCACCCCTCCACTTT,CATQGAHEASPLHF
TRBD2,TRBV18,.,TRBJ2-1,TGTGCCAGCTCACCACCGGGACTAGCGGGGGCCAGTTCCTACAATGAGCAGTTCTTC,CASSPPGLAGASSYNEQFF
.,TRBV19,.,TRBJ2-3,TGTGCCAGTAGTATTAGATTCCAGCCACCACTCACAGATACGCAGTATTTT,CASSIRFQPPLTDTQYF
TRBD1,TRBV9,.,TRBJ2-2,TGTGCCAGCAGCGGCCGGGACAGGAAGAACACCGGGGAGCTGTTTTTT,CASSGRDRKNTGELFF
.,TRBV20-1,.,TRBJ2-1,TGCAGTGGGGGGGTGAACAATGAGCAGTTCTTC,CSGGVNNEQFF
.,TRBV2,.,TRBJ1-5,TGTGCCAGCAGTGAAGCGACAGCGATTATGCATTTT,CASSEATAIMHF
TRBD1,TRBV19,.,TRBJ2-4,TGTGCCAGTAGTAACAACCGGGACAGCCTAGCCAAAAACATTCAGTACTTC,CASSNNRDSLAKNIQYF
.,TRBV10-3,.,TRBJ2-7,TGTGCCTCCCGGGACACTCTCTACGAGCAGTACTTC,CASRDTLYEQYF
TRBD1,TRBV6-6,.,TRBJ2-7,TGTGCCAGCAGACTGGGACAGAGCTCCTACGAGCAGTACTTC,CASRLGQSSYEQYF
TRBD1,TRBV28,.,TRBJ1-2,TGTGCCAGCAGTTTCTCAGGACAGGGGGCCTATGGCTACACCTTC,CASSFSGQGAYGYTF
TRBD1,TRBV19,.,TRBJ2-6,TGTGCCAGTAGTATACAGGGGGCTTCTGGGGCCAACGTCCTGACTTTC,CASSIQGASGANVLTF
.,TRBV19,.,TRBJ1-1,TGTGCCAGTAGTTTCGACAGGAACACTGAAGCTTTCTTT,CASSFDRNTEAFF
.,TRBV19,once,TRBJ1-5,TGTGCCAGTAGTATGATAGGGCTCAGCCAGCCCCAGCATTTT,CASSMIGLSQPQHF
.,TRBV20-1,.,TRBJ2-3,TGCAGTGCTAGCGGGCCAGTGGTGCAGTATTTT,CSASGPVVQYF
.,TRBV7-6,.,TRBJ2-5,TGTGCCACCTTGCTCGGGGGACGAGAGACCCAGTACTTC,CATLLGGRETQYF
.,TRBV9,.,TRBJ1-3,TGTGCCAGCGGGGACGGCGGCGTTAAGATCTCTGGAAACACCATATATTTT,CASGDGGVKISGNTIYF
TRBD1,TRBV29-1,.,TRBJ2-7,TGCAGCGTTGGGGACAGGGGTTACGAGCAGTACTTC,CSVGDRGYEQYF
TRBD1,TRBV19,.,TRBJ2-5,TGTGCCAGTAGTATGGGCCAGGGGGAGTACGAGACCCAGTACTTC,CASSMGQGEYETQYF
.,TRBV27,.,TRBJ1-2,TGTGCCAGCAGTTTATCAGTAACGACATTGGTCACCTTC,CASSLSVTTLVTF
TRBD2,TRBV6-1,.,TRBJ2-1,TGTGCCAGCAGTTTAGCGGGGGGGCCCTATGAGCAGTTCTTC,CASSLAGGPYEQFF
.,TRBV6-5,.,TRBJ1-4,TGTGCCAGCAGTCGGACAGTGAATGAAAAACTGTTTTTT,CASSRTVNEKLFF
.,TRBV30,.,TRBJ1-5,TGTGCCTGGAGTCCCCAGGAGGGTCAGCCCCAGCATTTT,CAWSPQEGQPQHF
.,TRBV30,.,TRBJ2-7,TGTGCCTGGAGTAGACTGGGGATAGGGGAGCAGTACTTC,CAWSRLGIGEQYF
.,TRBV2,.,TRBJ2-3,TGTGCCAGCAGTGAAGAATGGGAAGGCACAGATACGCAGTATTTT,CASSEEWEGTDTQYF
TRBD1,TRBV7-9,.,TRBJ1-4,TGTGCCAGCAGCTTCGGACAGGTGATTAATGAAAAACTGTTTTTT,CASSFGQVINEKLFF
.,TRBV5-1,.,TRBJ2-5,TGCGCCAGCAGGAGCGGATTGGAAGAGACCCAGTACTTC,CASRSGLEETQYF
.,TRBV27,.,TRBJ1-4,TGTGCCAGCAGTCCATATAGGGGGGAAAAACTGTTTTTT,CASSPYRGEKLFF
TRBD2,TRBV7-7,once,TRBJ2-5,TGTGCCAGCAGCCCTAATGGCGGGGGAGGCTTAGAGACCCAGTACTTC,CASSPNGGGGLETQYF
TRBD2,TRBV5-6,.,TRBJ2-3,TGTGCCAGCAGCACCAGGACTAGCGGGAGGGCAGTGGGTTTT,CASSTRTSGRAVGF
TRBD2,TRBV7-3,.,TRBJ2-2,TGTGCCAGCAGCTTAGTAGCGGGACCCGCCGGGGAGCTGTTTTTT,CASSLVAGPAGELFF
TRBD1,TRBV5-1,.,TRBJ1-6,TGCGCCAGCACCCAGGGGGCGGGTGATTCACCCCTCCACTTT,CASTQGAGDSPLHF
.,TRBV11-2,.,TRBJ1-1,TGTGCCAGCAGCTTGGGCAGGATGAACACTGAAGCTTTCTTT,CASSLGRMNTEAFF
.,TRBV6-5,.,TRBJ1-2,TGTGCCAGCAGGCCGCCTGGGGTTTCCTATGGCTACACCTTC,CASRPPGVSYGYTF
.,TRBV27,once,TRBJ1-2,TGTGCCAGCAGTTTAAGGCCCGTAACAGCGGGAGGCTACACCTTC,CASSLRPVTAGGYTF
TRBD1,TRBV27,.,TRBJ2-1,TGTGCCAGCAGGGGGACAGGACCCTCCTCCTACAATGAGCAGTTCTTC,CASRGTGPSSYNEQFF
.,TRBV5-1,once,TRBJ2-7,TGCGCCAGCAGCTTGATTGCGGTAAGCGAGCAGTACTTC,CASSLIAVSEQYF
.,TRBV6-5,once,TRBJ2-5,TGTGCCAGCAGTTACTCCGAAGTTAGGCAAGAGGCCCAGTACTTC,CASSYSEVRQEAQYF
.,TRBV5-4,once,TRBJ1-4,TGTGCCAGCAGCTTGGATGCCAGTGGTGAAAAACTGTTTTTT,CASSLDASGEKLFF
TRBD2,TRBV7-2,.,TRBJ2-1,TGTGCCAGCAGCTTACCCATCTGGCGGGGGGCTTATGAGCAGTTCTTC,CASSLPIWRGAYEQFF
.,TRBV11-2,.,TRBJ1-4,TGTGCCAGCTCGCCCACTGCAACTAATGAAAAACTGTTTTTT,CASSPTATNEKLFF
.,TRBV18,.,TRBJ1-2,TGTGCCAGTTCACCCCGATATGGCTACACCTTC,CASSPRYGYTF
TRBD2,TRBV7-7,.,TRBJ2-5,TGTGCTAGCAGCTTGGGGACTAGCGGGGTTAAAGAGCCCCAGTACTTC,CASSLGTSGVKEPQYF
.,TRBV19,.,TRBJ1-2,TGTGCCAGTAGTGACACAGGGTTAGGCTATGGCTACACCTTC,CASSDTGLGYGYTF
.,TRBV27,.,TRBJ1-1,TGTGCCAGCAGTCCTCCCGGGACTTGGACTGAAGCTTTCTTT,CASSPPGTWTEAFF